These 2 T cell receptor beta chains originate from one sample sequenced in a study of shared clonotypes between healthy human individuals. TCRdb keeps only in-frame clones here, not all; method: immunoSEQ multiplex PCR. The sample lists roughly 2 million clones; 85% to 95% were seen once. Sequenced input: naive CD4+ T cells sorted from blood. Subset described: CD45RA+ positively selected. The receptors shown here come from a man aged 18 to 30 in good health.

This chain uses TRBV30 with TRBJ1-2; TRBD1 matches 9 bases. The CDR3 length is 11 residues. After removal of 8 bases from V and 2 bases from J, the junction contained 0 bases not matched to a gene. Germline CDR1 and CDR2: GTSNPN and SVGIG (reference sequence). In DNA, the CDR3 is TGTGCCGGGACAGGGAACTATGGCTACACCTTC. This sequence encodes CAGTGNYGYTF.

The chain joins TRBV18 to TRBJ2-7, with TRBD2 matching over 11 bases. Germline V lookup: CDR1 KGHSH, CDR2 LQKENI. The CDR3 consists of 16 residues. The V gene end was trimmed by 3 bases and the J gene end by 2 bases; junction bases not matched to a gene: 6. In DNA form, the CDR3 reads TGTGCCAGCTCACCTGAAACTAGCGGGAGAGCCTACGAGCAGTACTTC. It codes for CASSPETSGRAYEQYF.